The rows below give T cell receptor beta chains drawn from one sample of a study of T cell responses to AZD1222 COVID-19 vaccine. Sequenced by immunoSEQ multiplex PCR; TCRdb stores in-frame clones only, minus some. The table records approximately 140,000 clones, roughly 94% of them present only once. The sequenced sample was peripheral blood, obtained on day 0 of AZD1222 vaccination. These receptors all come from an adult in good health. CDR3s include the opening cysteine and the closing phenylalanine or tryptophan. Fields, in order: V gene, J gene, CDR3 protein.

TRBV7-2	TRBJ2-5	CASSFGTSGGQETQYF
TRBV19	TRBJ1-5	CASSTPGVLVGDSNQPQHF
TRBV20-1	TRBJ1-1	CSARFNTEAFF
TRBV4-1	TRBJ1-1	CASSQLGQNTEAFF
TRBV3-1/TRBV3-2	TRBJ1-1	CASSYRGTEAFF
TRBV5-1	TRBJ1-4	CASSLGDSYGEKLFF
TRBV5-1	TRBJ2-5	CASSLELAGVYSYQETQYF
TRBV10-3	TRBJ1-2	CAIMGGTDTGGYGYTF
TRBV12-5	TRBJ2-1	CASGLVTGSSYNEQFF
TRBV5-1	TRBJ1-2	CASSPGGQTNYGYTF
TRBV4-1	TRBJ1-3	CASSQVLTGSKGNTIYF
TRBV6-9	TRBJ1-1	CASNPNPLQGIRNTEAFF
TRBV30	TRBJ1-6	CAWGTSPLHF
TRBV4-1	TRBJ1-1	CASSQLGRNMNTEAFF
TRBV30	TRBJ1-1	CAQGLVNTEAFF
TRBV18	TRBJ2-1	CASSTRVGSYNEQFF
TRBV7-3	TRBJ2-6	CASSSVTGFSSGANVLTF
TRBV19	TRBJ2-3	CASSSGSTDTQYF
TRBV5-4	TRBJ1-2	CASSPRQGQYGYTF
TRBV25-1	TRBJ1-2	CASGRTGADGYTF
TRBV27	TRBJ1-2	CASSSSGTPSGYTF
TRBV5-1	TRBJ1-2	CASIPGPGSDYGYTF
TRBV7-8	TRBJ2-1	CASSSTPKQFF
TRBV5-1	TRBJ2-1	CASSLGGGPYNEQFF
TRBV7-6	TRBJ2-2	CASSSLSGGNTGELFF
TRBV28	TRBJ2-3	CATYRDGTDTQYF
TRBV10-3	TRBJ1-1	CAISPQGSGTEAFF
TRBV30	TRBJ2-1	CAWSHLSSYNEQFF
TRBV18	TRBJ1-5	CASSPTGDKNQPQHF